This T cell receptor beta chain came from a study of shared clonotypes between healthy human individuals. Study outcomes and limitations: All-four-donor shared clonotypes had higher generation probabilities than non-shared clonotypes did.

The donors were adults (healthy and HIV-negative) with no recent acute infections or vaccinations. This CDR3 has 20 residues. CDR1 and CDR2 from the germline V gene are MNHEY and SMNVEV (reference sequence). V lost 1 base, J lost 0 bases, and 11 bases stayed unmatched. Only in-frame clones appear in the TCRdb table, and some are missing; sequencing was by immunoSEQ multiplex PCR. The repertoire consists of 950,000 to 1,300,000 clones, with about 76% occurring once and the leading ten covering about 1.5%. A note on this clone: Its antigen remains unidentified.

The sample comprised memory CD4+ T cells sorted from blood. Indicated subset: CD45RA-negative fraction. The clonotype was recovered from a young man in good health. The genes are TRBV27 and TRBJ2-2; the match to TRBD1 covers 10 bases. The CDR3 here is CASSLYKGDRGYSNTGELFF. The CDR3 DNA reads as TGTGCCAGCAGTTTATATAAAGGGGACAGGGGCTACTCGAACACCGGGGAGCTGTTTTTT.